Below, 6 T cell receptor beta chains from the same sample are listed, as sequenced in a study of T cell changes during pregnancy in multiple sclerosis. TCRdb's table, derived via immunoSEQ multiplex PCR, lists solely in-frame clones and lacks some. Of about 98,000 clones in the sample, around 90% were seen once. Source: peripheral blood, taken after pregnancy. These receptors all come from a female donor in good health, enrolled as a control in a pregnancy study.

The chain links TRBV19 to TRBJ1-5; perhaps TRBD1 as D (6 bases). Germline lookup yields CDR1 LNHDA and CDR2 SQIVND (reference sequence). The CDR3 loop spans 16 amino acids. V was cut by 7 bases and J by 3 bases, with 19 bases left in between. The CDR3 DNA reads as TGTGCCAGTACCCCCCCCAGGACAGCTTTCAATCAGCCCCAGCATTTT. Amino acid sequence: CASTPPRTAFNQPQHF.

The chain recombines TRBV5-1 with TRBJ2-2, with 8 bases fitting TRBD2. The V segment lost 0 bases and the J segment 7 bases; nucleotides outside the gene matches: 5. The CDR3 covers 15 residues. CDR1 and CDR2 from the germline V gene are SGHRS and YFSETQ. The CDR3 region has the DNA TGCGCCAGCAGCTTGGAAGCGGGAGTCGGCGGGGAGCTGTTTTTT. This gives the protein CASSLEAGVGGELFF.

This chain connects TRBV25-1 to TRBJ2-5; 9 bases fit TRBD2. In germline, CDR1 is MGHDK, CDR2 SYGVNS. The V segment lost 6 bases and the J segment 4 bases; nucleotides outside the gene matches: 12. The CDR3 runs 16 residues. The CDR3 is CASSPLNISGRETQYF. The CDR3 region has the DNA TGTGCCAGCAGCCCGTTAAACATTAGCGGGAGAGAGACCCAGTACTTC.

The CDR3 bases are TGTGCCAGCAGAGCCGGGACAGGGTATACCGGGGAGCTGTTTTTT. This translates into CASRAGTGYTGELFF. The chain has TRBV2 and TRBJ2-2, with 9 bases lining up with TRBD1. CDR1 SNHLY and CDR2 FYNNEI come from the germline V gene. The CDR3 is 15 amino acids. J gave up 5 bases and V 6 bases, and 7 bases lay outside the gene matches. Full variable domain (rest looked up from reference TRBV2 and TRBJ2-2): EPEVTQTPSHQVTQMGQEVILRCVPISNHLYFYWYRQILGQKVEFLVSFYNNEISEKSEIFDDQFSVERPDGSNFTLKIRSTKLEDSAMYFCASRAGTGYTGELFFGEGSRLTVL.

This chain uses TRBV28 with TRBJ2-1, with 11 bases identical to TRBD2. The CDR3 consists of 19 residues. Unmatched junction bases numbered 15, after V lost 4 bases and J lost 4 bases. Germline V lookup: CDR1 MDHEN, CDR2 SYDVKM. The CDR3 spells CASSSSNGLAGSWYNEQFF. The DNA for the CDR3 is TGTGCCAGCAGTTCAAGTAATGGACTAGCGGGTAGCTGGTACAATGAGCAGTTCTTC.

J is TRBJ2-3 and V is TRBV18; D remains ambiguous. V was shortened by 0 bases and J by 2 bases, with 6 bases between the two germline ends. Germline lookup yields CDR1 KGHSH and CDR2 LQKENI. CDR3 length: 14 residues. The CDR3 DNA follows: TGTGCCAGCTCACCACCTAGATTCACAGATACGCAGTATTTT. Translated, it gives CASSPPRFTDTQYF.